This T cell receptor (beta chain) was identified during a study of blood T cells in healthy people across ages. The CDR3 sequence is 13 residues long. Germline V gene lookup returns CDR1 SGHTA and CDR2 FQGTGA. The V segment lost 5 bases and the J segment 9 bases; nucleotides outside the gene matches: 4. This clonotype appeared a few times. Isolation recovered at least 6.5 million PBMCs from every sample. A second PCR, run for roughly 6 to 11 cycles, used a sample-barcoded 5' primer plus a J-beta primer mix. Via MiXCR, TCRdb re-called the 5' RACE reads, giving one row per CDR3 protein. This table holds about 930,000 distinct CDR3 sequences, 25% to 35% found once. These data are also associated with another study on T cells of mothers and their children. That paper adds: Some 2.8 million TCR beta reads per child versus over 9 million per mother. Overlap ran slightly, non-significantly higher for related than unrelated mother-child pairs.

The chain employs TRBV7-3 and TRBJ2-1, with 10 bases identical to TRBD2. This TCR was sampled from a middle-aged woman in good health. Sequencing was performed on blood. CDR3 DNA sequence: TGTGCCAGCAGCCATTCTAGCGGGGGTGAGCAGTTCTTC. This sequence encodes CASSHSSGGEQFF.